Following are 6 T cell receptor beta chains from one sample sequenced in a study of STAT5B mutations in CD4+ large granular lymphocyte leukemia. The protocol was immunoSEQ multiplex PCR, while the TCRdb copy is restricted to in-frame clones and leaves out a portion. Among 25,000 to 35,000 clones listed, around 73% were seen once. Sequencing was carried out using CD4+ T cells from blood buffy coats. All receptors derive from a human donor in good health.

The sample holds one count of this clone. The chain employs TRBV21-1 and TRBJ2-7; TRBD2, the table's D call, was not compared with the DNA. TRBV21-1 is labeled a pseudogene. The CDR3 consists of 17 residues. DNA for the CDR3: TGTGCCAGCAGCAAAGCCTCCGGGACTAGCAGCTCCTACGAGCAGTACTTC. Protein product: CASSKASGTSSSYEQYF.

V gene TRBV5-6 combines with J gene TRBJ1-2, with 7 bases lining up with TRBD1. CDR3 size: 16 residues. J gave up 14 bases and V 5 bases, and 24 bases lay outside the gene matches. Per germline, CDR1 SGHDT and CDR2 YYEEEE. The CDR3 here is CASREEGGAGLMSSTF. CDR3 sequence (DNA): TGTGCCAGCAGAGAGGAAGGGGGCGCCGGACTTATGAGTAGTACCTTC.

In DNA form, the CDR3 reads TGTGCCAGCAGTTTTCCCGGGGACAGGGGTCAAGAGACCCAGTACTTC. This sequence encodes CASSFPGDRGQETQYF. The V gene is TRBV28, the J gene TRBJ2-5, with 10 bases aligning to TRBD1. The V segment lost 3 bases and the J segment 2 bases; nucleotides outside the gene matches: 6. CDR1 is MDHEN, CDR2 SYDVKM, per germline. The CDR3 covers 16 residues.

The rearrangement uses TRBV6-1 and TRBJ1-5; no definite D call. The CDR3 is made up of 14 amino acids. Germline V gene sequence: CDR1 MNHNS, CDR2 SASEGT. V gave up 7 bases and J gave up 0 bases, with 10 bases separating them. CDR3 region: CASKEAVSNQPQHF. The DNA of the CDR3 is TGTGCCAGCAAGGAGGCAGTTAGCAATCAGCCCCAGCATTTT.

This clone was detected once. The CDR3 region is CASSPRTGIYNEQFF. The CDR3 bases are TGTGCCAGTAGTCCACGGACAGGGATTTACAATGAGCAGTTCTTC. The rearrangement joins TRBV19 to TRBJ2-1, with 8 bases aligning to TRBD1. This CDR3 region has 15 residues. V shed 5 bases and J 4 bases; nucleotides not matched to a gene: 7. From germline, CDR1 is LNHDA and CDR2 SQIVND (reference sequence). Based on the CDR3 plus reference TRBV19 and TRBJ2-1, the full variable domain is DGGITQSPKYLFRKEGQNVTLSCEQNLNHDAMYWYRQDPGQGLRLIYYSQIVNDFQKGDIAEGYSVSREKKESFPLTVTSAQKNPTAFYLCASSPRTGIYNEQFFGPGTRLTVL.

This chain uses TRBV18 with TRBJ1-3; a weak D match, TRBD1 (5 bases). Deletions cut 3 bases from V and 0 bases from J, with 18 bases between. Germline V gene data show CDR1 as KGHSH and CDR2 as LQKENI. CDR3 size: 18 residues. CDR3 in DNA: TGTGCCAGCTCACCGGTAGCAGGGAGCCTCTTCTCTGGAAACACCATATATTTT. It codes for CASSPVAGSLFSGNTIYF.